This T cell receptor beta chain was obtained from a study of cytomegalovirus exposure and HLA in healthy donors. Study-wide points: For most TCR beta V segments, an earlier analysis put the productive rate at about 90% or about 30% of the time. Later on, an analysis showed TCR association rates differing by HLA locus, with DRB1 the most and HLA-C the fewest.

At the time of sampling, donors were nominally healthy, though unrecorded immune exposures were likely. The PCR employed 60 Vbeta primers together with 13 Jbeta primers. The assay was immunoSEQ multiplex PCR, and TCRdb's table has in-frame clones only and misses some. The data show approximately 100,000 clones, 65% to 75% seen once. This clone was seen a handful of times. What it recognizes is unknown. The germline CDR1 and CDR2 sequences are SGHVS and FQNEAQ. Trimming cost V 4 bases and J 1 base, with 20 bases left between them. The CDR3 has 17 amino acids. This chain links TRBV7-8 with TRBJ2-7; possible D gene TRBD2, 7 bases. This clonotype was sampled from a woman aged 18-30 years in good health and CMV-seropositive. Sequencing was performed on PBMCs. Here the CDR3 reads CASSSKRAGAASYEQYF. The DNA for the CDR3 is TGTGCCAGCAGCTCAAAAAGGGCGGGGGCCGCATCCTACGAGCAGTACTTC.